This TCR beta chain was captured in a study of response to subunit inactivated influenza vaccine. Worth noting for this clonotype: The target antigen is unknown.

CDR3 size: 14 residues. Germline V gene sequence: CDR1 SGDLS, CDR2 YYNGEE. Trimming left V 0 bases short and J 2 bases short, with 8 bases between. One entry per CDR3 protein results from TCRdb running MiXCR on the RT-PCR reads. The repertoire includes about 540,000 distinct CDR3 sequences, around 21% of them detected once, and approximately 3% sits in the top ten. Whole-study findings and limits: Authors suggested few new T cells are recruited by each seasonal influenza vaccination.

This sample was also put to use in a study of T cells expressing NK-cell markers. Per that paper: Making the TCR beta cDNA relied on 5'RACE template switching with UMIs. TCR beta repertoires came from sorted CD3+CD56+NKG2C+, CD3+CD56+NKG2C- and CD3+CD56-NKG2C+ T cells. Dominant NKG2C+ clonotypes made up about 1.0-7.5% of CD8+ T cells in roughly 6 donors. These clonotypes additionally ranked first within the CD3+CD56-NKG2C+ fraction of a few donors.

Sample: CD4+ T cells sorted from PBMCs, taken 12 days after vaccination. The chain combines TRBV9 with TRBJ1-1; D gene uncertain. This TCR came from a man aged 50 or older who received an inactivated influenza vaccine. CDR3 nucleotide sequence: TGTGCCAGCAGCGTAGACCCCCTAAACACTGAAGCTTTCTTT. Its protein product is CASSVDPLNTEAFF.